The TCR beta chain described here comes from a study of CD8 T cells in Susac syndrome. The study's findings and limits: By the study's own acknowledgment, its TCR sequencing and HLA analysis included relatively few individuals.

A quantity of about 0.5 to 1 ug RNA underwent reverse transcription using random hexamers. TCRdb fed the immunoSEQ multiplex PCR reads into MiXCR, producing one record per CDR3 protein. The sample records some 300,000 distinct CDR3 sequences, about 91% being singletons. CD8+ and CD4+ T cells from blood underwent TCR beta sequencing. The multiple sclerosis control group was made up of treatment-naive patients with stable or active relapsing-remitting disease. A word on this clonotype: Its target is unknown.

Germline V CDR1 and CDR2: SNHLY, FYNNEI. V lost 2 bases and J 5 bases, leaving 9 bases between the germline ends. CDR3 length equals 13 residues. J is TRBJ2-5 and V is TRBV2, with a weak D call TRBD2 (5 bases). The sample comprised CD8+ T cells from PBMCs. This TCR was recovered from a human donor with multiple sclerosis. CDR3 sequence: CASSETDWETQYF. The CDR3 DNA follows: TGTGCCAGCAGTGAAACGGACTGGGAGACCCAGTACTTC.